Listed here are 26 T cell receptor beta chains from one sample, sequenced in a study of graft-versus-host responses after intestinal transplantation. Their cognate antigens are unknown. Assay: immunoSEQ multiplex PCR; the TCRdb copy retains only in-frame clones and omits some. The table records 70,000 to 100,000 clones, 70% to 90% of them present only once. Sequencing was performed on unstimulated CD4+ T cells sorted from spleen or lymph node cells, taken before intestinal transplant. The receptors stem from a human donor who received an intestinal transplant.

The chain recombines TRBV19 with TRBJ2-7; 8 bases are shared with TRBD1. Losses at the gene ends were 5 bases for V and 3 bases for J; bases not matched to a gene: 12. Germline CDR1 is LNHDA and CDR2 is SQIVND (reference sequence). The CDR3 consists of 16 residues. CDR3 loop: CASSSWGAGQDYEQYF. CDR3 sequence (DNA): TGTGCCAGTAGTTCCTGGGGGGCGGGACAGGACTACGAGCAGTACTTC.

CDR3: CASSLWWGGNNEQFF. The DNA of the CDR3 is TGTGCCAGCAGCTTATGGTGGGGGGGAAACAATGAGCAGTTCTTC. V and J are TRBV13 and TRBJ2-1; 7 bases are shared with TRBD2. The CDR3 length is 15 residues. The V and J ends lost 2 bases and 5 bases, in that order; junction bases with no gene match: 6. The germline gives CDR1 PRHDT, CDR2 FYEKMQ (reference sequence).

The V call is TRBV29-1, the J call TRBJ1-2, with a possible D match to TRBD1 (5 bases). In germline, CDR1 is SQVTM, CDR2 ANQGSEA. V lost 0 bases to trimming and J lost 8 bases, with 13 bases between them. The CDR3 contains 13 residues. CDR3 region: CSVEDQGEGGYTF. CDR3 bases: TGCAGCGTTGAAGATCAAGGGGAAGGGGGCTACACCTTC.

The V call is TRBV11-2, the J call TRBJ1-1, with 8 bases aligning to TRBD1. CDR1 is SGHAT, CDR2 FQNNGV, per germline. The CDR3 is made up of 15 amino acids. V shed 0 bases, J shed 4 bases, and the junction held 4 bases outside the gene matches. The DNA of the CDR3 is TGTGCCAGCAGCTTAGATAAGCAGGGGGCCACTGAAGCTTTCTTT. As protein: CASSLDKQGATEAFF.

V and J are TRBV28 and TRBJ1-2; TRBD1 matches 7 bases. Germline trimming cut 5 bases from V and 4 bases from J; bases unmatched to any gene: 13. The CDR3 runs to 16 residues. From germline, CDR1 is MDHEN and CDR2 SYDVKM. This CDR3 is CASSPPGQILGYGYTF. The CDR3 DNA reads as TGTGCCAGCAGTCCGCCGGGACAGATACTTGGCTATGGCTACACCTTC.

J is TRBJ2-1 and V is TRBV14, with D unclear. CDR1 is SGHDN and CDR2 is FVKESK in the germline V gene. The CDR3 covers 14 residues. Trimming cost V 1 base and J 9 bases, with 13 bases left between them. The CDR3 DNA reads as TGTGCCAGCAGCCAAGGGGTCCTTAGCAGTGAGCAGTTCTTC. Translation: CASSQGVLSSEQFF.

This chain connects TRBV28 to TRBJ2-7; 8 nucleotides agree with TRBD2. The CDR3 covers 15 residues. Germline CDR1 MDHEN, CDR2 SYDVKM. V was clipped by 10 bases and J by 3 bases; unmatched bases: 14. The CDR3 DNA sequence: TGTGCCACCCGTCGGGGGGGCGGTAAATTCTACGAGCAGTACTTC. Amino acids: CATRRGGGKFYEQYF.

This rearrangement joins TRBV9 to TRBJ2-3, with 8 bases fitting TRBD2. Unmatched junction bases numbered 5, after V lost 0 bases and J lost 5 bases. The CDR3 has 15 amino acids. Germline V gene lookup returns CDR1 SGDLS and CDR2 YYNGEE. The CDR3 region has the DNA TGTGCCAGCAGCGTAGCGCGGGGGGACGTAGATACGCAGTATTTT. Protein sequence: CASSVARGDVDTQYF.

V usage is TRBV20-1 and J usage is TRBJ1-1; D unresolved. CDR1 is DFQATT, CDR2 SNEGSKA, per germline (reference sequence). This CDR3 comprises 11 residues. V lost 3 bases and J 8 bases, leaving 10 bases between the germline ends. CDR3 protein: CSARRGSEAFF. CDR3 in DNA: TGCAGTGCTAGGCGGGGAAGCGAAGCTTTCTTT.

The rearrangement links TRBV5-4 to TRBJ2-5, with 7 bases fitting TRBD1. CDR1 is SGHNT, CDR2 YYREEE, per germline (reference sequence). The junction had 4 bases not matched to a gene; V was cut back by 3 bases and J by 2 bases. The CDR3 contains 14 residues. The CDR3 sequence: CASSSETGQETQYF. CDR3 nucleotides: TGTGCCAGCAGCTCCGAGACAGGGCAAGAGACCCAGTACTTC.

CDR3 nucleotide sequence: TGTGCCAGTAGTATCAGGGGCTATGGCTACACCTTC. Its protein product is CASSIRGYGYTF. This chain connects TRBV19 to TRBJ1-2, with D possibly being TRBD1 (6 bases). This CDR3 has 12 amino acids. Per germline, CDR1 LNHDA and CDR2 SQIVND (reference sequence). V lost 3 bases and J lost 4, with 6 bases in between.

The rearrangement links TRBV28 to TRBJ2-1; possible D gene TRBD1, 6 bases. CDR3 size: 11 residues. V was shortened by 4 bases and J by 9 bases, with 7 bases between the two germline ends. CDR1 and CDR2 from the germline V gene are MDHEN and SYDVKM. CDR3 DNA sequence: TGTGCCAGCAGTTCCAGGGGTGAGCAGTTCTTC. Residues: CASSSRGEQFF. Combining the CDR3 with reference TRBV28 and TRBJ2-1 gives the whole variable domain DVKVTQSSRYLVKRTGEKVFLECVQDMDHENMFWYRQDPGLGLRLIYFSYDVKMKEKGDIPEGYSVSREKKERFSLILESASTNQTSMYLCASSSRGEQFFGPGTRLTVL.

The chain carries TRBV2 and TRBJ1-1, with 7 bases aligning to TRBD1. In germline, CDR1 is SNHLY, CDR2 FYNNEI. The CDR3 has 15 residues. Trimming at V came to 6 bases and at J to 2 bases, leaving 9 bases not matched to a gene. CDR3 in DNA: TGTGCCAGCAGCCCCAAGAGGGACAGAAACACTGAAGCTTTCTTT. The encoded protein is CASSPKRDRNTEAFF.

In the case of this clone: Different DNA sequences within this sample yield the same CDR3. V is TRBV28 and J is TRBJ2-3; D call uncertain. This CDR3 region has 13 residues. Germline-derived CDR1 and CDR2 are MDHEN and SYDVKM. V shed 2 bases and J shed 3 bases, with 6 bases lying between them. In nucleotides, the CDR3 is TGTGCCAGCAGTTTACCCGGGACAGATACGCAGTATTTT. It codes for CASSLPGTDTQYF. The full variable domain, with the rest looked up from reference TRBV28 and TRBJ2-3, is DVKVTQSSRYLVKRTGEKVFLECVQDMDHENMFWYRQDPGLGLRLIYFSYDVKMKEKGDIPEGYSVSREKKERFSLILESASTNQTSMYLCASSLPGTDTQYFGPGTRLTVL.

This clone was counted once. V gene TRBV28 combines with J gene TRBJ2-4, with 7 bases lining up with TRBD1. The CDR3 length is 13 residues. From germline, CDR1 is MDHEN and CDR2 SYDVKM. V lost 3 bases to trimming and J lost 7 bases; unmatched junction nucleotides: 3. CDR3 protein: CASSFRGGNIQYF. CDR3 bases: TGTGCCAGCAGTTTCAGAGGGGGCAACATTCAGTACTTC.

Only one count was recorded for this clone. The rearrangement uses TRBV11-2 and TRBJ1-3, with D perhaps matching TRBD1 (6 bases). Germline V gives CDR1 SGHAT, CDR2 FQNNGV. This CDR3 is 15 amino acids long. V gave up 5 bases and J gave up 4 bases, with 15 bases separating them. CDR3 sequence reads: CASSSQQGTGNTIYF. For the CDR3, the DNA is TGTGCCAGCAGCAGCCAACAGGGAACGGGAAACACCATATATTTT.

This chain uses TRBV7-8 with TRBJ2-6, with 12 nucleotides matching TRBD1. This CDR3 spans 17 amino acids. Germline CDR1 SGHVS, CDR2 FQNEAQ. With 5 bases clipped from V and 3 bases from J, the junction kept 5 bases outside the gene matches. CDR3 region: CASSLGQGAVGANVLTF. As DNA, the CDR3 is TGTGCCAGCAGCCTGGGACAGGGGGCTGTTGGGGCCAACGTCCTGACTTTC.

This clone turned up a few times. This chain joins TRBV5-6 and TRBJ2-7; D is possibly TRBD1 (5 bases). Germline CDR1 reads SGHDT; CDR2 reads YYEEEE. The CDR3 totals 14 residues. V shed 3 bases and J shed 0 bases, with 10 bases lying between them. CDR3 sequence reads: CASSYRFSSYEQYF. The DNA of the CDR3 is TGTGCCAGCAGCTACAGGTTTAGCTCCTACGAGCAGTACTTC.

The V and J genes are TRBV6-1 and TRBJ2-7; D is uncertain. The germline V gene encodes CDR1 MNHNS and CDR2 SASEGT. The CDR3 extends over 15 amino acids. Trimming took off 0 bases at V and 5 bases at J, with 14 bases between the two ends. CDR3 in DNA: TGTGCCAGCAGTGAAGCAGACCTCAGAGGCAACGAGCAGTACTTC. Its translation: CASSEADLRGNEQYF.

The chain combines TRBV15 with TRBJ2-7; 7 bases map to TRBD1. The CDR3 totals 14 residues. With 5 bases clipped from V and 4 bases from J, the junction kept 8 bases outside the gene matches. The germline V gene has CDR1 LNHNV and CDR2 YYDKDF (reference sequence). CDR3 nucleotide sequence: TGTGCCACCAGCGCCCCGGACAGGCAATACGAGCAGTACTTC. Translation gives CATSAPDRQYEQYF.

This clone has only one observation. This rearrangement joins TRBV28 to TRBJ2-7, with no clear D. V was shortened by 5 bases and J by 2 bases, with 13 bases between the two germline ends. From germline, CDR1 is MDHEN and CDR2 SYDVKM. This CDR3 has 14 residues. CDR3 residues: CASSSPTPTYEQYF. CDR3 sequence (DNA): TGTGCCAGCAGTAGTCCTACCCCAACCTACGAGCAGTACTTC.

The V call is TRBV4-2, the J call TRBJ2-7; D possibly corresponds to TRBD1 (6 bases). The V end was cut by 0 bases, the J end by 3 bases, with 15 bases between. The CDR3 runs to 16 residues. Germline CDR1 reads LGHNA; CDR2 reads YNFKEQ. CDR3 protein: CASSQELGAWDYEQYF. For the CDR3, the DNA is TGTGCCAGCAGCCAAGAATTGGGGGCGTGGGACTACGAGCAGTACTTC.

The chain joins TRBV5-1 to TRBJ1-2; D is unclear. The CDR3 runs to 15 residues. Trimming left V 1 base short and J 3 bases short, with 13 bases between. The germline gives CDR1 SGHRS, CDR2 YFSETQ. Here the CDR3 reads CASSLRPGEDYGYTF. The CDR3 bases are TGCGCCAGCAGCTTGCGGCCCGGGGAGGACTATGGCTACACCTTC.

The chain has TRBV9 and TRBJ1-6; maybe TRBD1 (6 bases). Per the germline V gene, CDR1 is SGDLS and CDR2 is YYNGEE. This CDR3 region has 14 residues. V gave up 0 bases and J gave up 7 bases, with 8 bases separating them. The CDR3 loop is CASSVAGANSPLHF. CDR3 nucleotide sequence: TGTGCCAGCAGCGTAGCAGGGGCCAATTCACCCCTCCACTTT.

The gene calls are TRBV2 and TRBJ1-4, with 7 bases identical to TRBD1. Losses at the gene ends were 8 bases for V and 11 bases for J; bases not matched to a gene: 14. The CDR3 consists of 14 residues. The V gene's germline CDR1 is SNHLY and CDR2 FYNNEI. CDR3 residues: CASAPGTELGKLFF. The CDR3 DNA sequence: TGTGCCAGCGCTCCCGGGACAGAGCTCGGGAAACTGTTTTTT.

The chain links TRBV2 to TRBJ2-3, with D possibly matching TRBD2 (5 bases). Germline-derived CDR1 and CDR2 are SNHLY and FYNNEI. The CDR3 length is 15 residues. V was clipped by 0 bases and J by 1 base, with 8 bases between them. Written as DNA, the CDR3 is TGTGCCAGCAGTGAAGCGGGAGTCGGCACAGATACGCAGTATTTT. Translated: CASSEAGVGTDTQYF. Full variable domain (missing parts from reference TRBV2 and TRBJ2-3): EPEVTQTPSHQVTQMGQEVILRCVPISNHLYFYWYRQILGQKVEFLVSFYNNEISEKSEIFDDQFSVERPDGSNFTLKIRSTKLEDSAMYFCASSEAGVGTDTQYFGPGTRLTVL.